The 10 T cell receptor beta chains in this list originate from one sample, sequenced in a study of monozygotic twins with inflammatory bowel disease. From its re-call of the 5' RACE reads, TCRdb lists each CDR3 protein once, without DNA. Recorded for this sample: 420,000 or so distinct CDR3 sequences. Sequences were obtained from blood. These receptors were collected from a human donor with ulcerative colitis or Crohn's disease, or a healthy co-twin of an affected twin (not recorded which).

The rearrangement uses TRBV6-5 and TRBJ1-1. The CDR3 loop spans 13 amino acids. CDR1 is MNHEY and CDR2 is SVGAGI in the germline V gene. The CDR3 protein is CASSSSTTRQAFF.

The V call is TRBV12-5, the J call TRBJ2-1. CDR3 size: 12 residues. CDR1 and CDR2 (germline): LGHNT, FRNRAP. CDR3 sequence: CASGLVPFEQFF.

This chain's CDR3 is CASSPSGRGTDTQYF. V and J are TRBV6-2 or TRBV6-3 and TRBJ2-3; TCRdb designates TRBD2, a call that cannot be tested without DNA. CDR3 size: 15 residues. The germline CDR1 and CDR2 sequences are MNHEY and SVGEGT.

V usage is TRBV4-3 and J usage is TRBJ1-6. The CDR3 contains 12 residues. Per germline, CDR1 LGHNA and CDR2 YSLEER. The CDR3 spells CASSSYNSPLHF.

This chain links TRBV5-1 with TRBJ2-2; TCRdb picks TRBD1, but there is no DNA to check that call. Germline CDR1 reads SGHRS; CDR2 reads YFSETQ. The CDR3 length is 16 residues. CDR3 region: CASSLQAGVNTGELFF.

The gene calls are TRBV20-1 and TRBJ2-3; TCRdb designates TRBD2, a call that cannot be tested without DNA. Per germline, CDR1 DFQATT and CDR2 SNEGSKA (reference sequence). There are 18 residues in the CDR3. CDR3 protein: CSARASGGDKTSTDTQYF.

The rearrangement joins TRBV3-1 to TRBJ1-1; the TRBD1 assignment by TCRdb is unverifiable without DNA. Germline CDR1 is LGHDT and CDR2 is YNNKEL (reference sequence). The CDR3 spans 15 residues. The CDR3 here is CASSKVVWGATEAFF.

This chain connects TRBV15 to TRBJ2-6; the D call from TCRdb, TRBD1, cannot be confirmed without DNA. The germline V gene encodes CDR1 LNHNV and CDR2 YYDKDF (reference sequence). The CDR3 loop spans 15 amino acids. This CDR3 is CATTWGPSGANVLTF.

This sequence joins TRBV7-2 and TRBJ2-7; TCRdb proposes TRBD2, but this gene call is untestable without DNA. Germline assignment: CDR1 SGHTA and CDR2 FQGNSA. The CDR3 runs 14 residues. Here the CDR3 reads CASSLAGLTYEQYF.

The V call is TRBV18, the J call TRBJ1-2. From germline, CDR1 is KGHSH and CDR2 LQKENI. CDR3 length: 15 amino acids. The CDR3 sequence: CASSTTGFGNYGYTF.